Sequencing of this T cell receptor beta chain was carried out in a study of blood T cell repertoires in COVID-19. Study-wide background: Specimens from acute and convalescent COVID-19 originated in the United States, Italy and Spain. Nucleic acid was either cDNA or gDNA, and it came from T cells, B-cell-depleted T cells, or PBMCs.

The CDR3 is 11 amino acids. Germline CDR1 is DFQATT and CDR2 is SNEGSKA (reference sequence). The germline V and J ends were trimmed by 6 bases and 11 bases, with 14 bases remaining between them. Original processing notes: Scientists estimated how many nucleated cells there were by amplifying reference gene primers. TCRdb's table, derived via immunoSEQ multiplex PCR, lists solely in-frame clones and lacks some. V and J calls plus clone size are reproduced from that table; the DNA served to infer D and trimming. The sample has fewer than 100,000 clones; 80% to 90% are singletons. This chain links TRBV20-1 with TRBJ2-4, with D possibly being TRBD2 (6 bases). This receptor was obtained from a man older than 75 in a cohort sampled during active COVID-19. Material: peripheral blood. CDR3 sequence: CSAISQRVQYF. For the CDR3, the DNA is TGCAGTGCCATCTCTCAGCGGGTTCAGTACTTC.